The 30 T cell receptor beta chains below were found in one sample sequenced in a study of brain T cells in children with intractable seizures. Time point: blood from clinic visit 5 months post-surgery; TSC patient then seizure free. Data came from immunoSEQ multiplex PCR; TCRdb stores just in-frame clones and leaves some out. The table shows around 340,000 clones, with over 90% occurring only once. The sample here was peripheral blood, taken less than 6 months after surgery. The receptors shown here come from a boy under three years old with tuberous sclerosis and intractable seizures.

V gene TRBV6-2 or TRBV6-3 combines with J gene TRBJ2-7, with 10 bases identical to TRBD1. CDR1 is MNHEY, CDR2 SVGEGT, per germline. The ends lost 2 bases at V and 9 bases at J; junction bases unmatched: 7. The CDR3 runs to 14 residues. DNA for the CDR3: TGTGCCAGCAGTTACGGGGACAGGGGCATGGGGCAGTACTTC. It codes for CASSYGDRGMGQYF.

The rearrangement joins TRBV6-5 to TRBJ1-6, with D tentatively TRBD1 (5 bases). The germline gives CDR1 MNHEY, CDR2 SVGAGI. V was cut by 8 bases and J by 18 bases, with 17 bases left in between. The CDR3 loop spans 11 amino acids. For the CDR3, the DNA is TGTGCCAGCCCATCGGGGGTGGAAACCCACTTT. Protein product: CASPSGVETHF.

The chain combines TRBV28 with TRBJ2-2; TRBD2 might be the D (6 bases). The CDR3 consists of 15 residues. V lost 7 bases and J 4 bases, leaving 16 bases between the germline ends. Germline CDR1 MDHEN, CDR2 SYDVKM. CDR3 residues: CASTTSGGITGELFF. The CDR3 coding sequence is TGTGCCAGCACCACAAGTGGAGGGATCACCGGGGAGCTGTTTTTT.

CDR3 in amino acids: CASSLHFLGPDYGYTF. The CDR3 coding sequence is TGTGCCAGCAGCTTACATTTTCTAGGCCCTGACTATGGCTACACCTTC. The chain joins TRBV7-8 to TRBJ1-2; D ambiguous. This CDR3 has 16 residues. Trimming pared 2 bases from V and 3 bases from J, leaving 16 bases between. Germline loops: CDR1 SGHVS, CDR2 FQNEAQ. Using reference TRBV7-8 and TRBJ1-2 for the parts outside the CDR3, the full variable domain is GAGVSQSPRYKVAKRGQDVALRCDPISGHVSLFWYQQALGQGPEFLTYFQNEAQLDKSGLPSDRFFAERPEGSVSTLKIQRTQQEDSAVYLCASSLHFLGPDYGYTFGSGTRLTVV.

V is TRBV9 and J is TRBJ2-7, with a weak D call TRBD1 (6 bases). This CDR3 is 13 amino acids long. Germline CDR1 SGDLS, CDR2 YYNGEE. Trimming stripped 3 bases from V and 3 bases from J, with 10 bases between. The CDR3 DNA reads TGTGCCAGCAGCGACGGACAGAACTACGAGCAGTACTTC. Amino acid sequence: CASSDGQNYEQYF.

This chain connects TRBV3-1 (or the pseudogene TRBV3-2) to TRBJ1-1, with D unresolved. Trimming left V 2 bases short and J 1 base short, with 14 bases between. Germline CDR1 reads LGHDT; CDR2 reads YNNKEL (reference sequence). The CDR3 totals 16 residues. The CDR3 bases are TGTGCCAGCAGCCAAAGTTTAGGACGGGCGAACACTGAAGCTTTCTTT. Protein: CASSQSLGRANTEAFF.

The CDR3 DNA reads as TGTGCCAGCAGTTTAGTGGAGGGAGCTTTCTTT. Its translation: CASSLVEGAFF. The rearrangement links TRBV12-3 or TRBV12-4 to TRBJ1-1; D gene uncertain. V was clipped by 1 base and J by 10 bases, with 7 bases between them. This CDR3 has 11 amino acids.

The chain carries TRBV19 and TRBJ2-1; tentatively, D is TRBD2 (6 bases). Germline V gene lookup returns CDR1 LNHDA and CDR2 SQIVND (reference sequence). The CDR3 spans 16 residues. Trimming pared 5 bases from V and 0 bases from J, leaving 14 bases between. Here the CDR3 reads CASSSGTYSSYNEQFF. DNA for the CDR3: TGTGCCAGTAGTTCCGGGACTTACAGCTCCTACAATGAGCAGTTCTTC. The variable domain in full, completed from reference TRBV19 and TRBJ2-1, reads DGGITQSPKYLFRKEGQNVTLSCEQNLNHDAMYWYRQDPGQGLRLIYYSQIVNDFQKGDIAEGYSVSREKKESFPLTVTSAQKNPTAFYLCASSSGTYSSYNEQFFGPGTRLTVL.

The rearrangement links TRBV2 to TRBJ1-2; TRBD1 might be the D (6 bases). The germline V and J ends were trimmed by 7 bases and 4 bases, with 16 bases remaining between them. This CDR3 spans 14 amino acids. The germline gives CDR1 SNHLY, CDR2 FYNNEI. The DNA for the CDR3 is TGTGCCAGCAATCACGGGGGGCCGGGCTATGGCTACACCTTC. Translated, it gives CASNHGGPGYGYTF.

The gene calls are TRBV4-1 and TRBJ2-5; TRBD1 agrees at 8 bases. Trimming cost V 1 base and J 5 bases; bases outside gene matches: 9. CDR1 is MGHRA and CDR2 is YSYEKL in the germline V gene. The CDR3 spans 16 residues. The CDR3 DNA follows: TGCGCCAGCAGCCAAGTAACACAGGGGGTGTCGGAGACCCAGTACTTC. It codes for CASSQVTQGVSETQYF.

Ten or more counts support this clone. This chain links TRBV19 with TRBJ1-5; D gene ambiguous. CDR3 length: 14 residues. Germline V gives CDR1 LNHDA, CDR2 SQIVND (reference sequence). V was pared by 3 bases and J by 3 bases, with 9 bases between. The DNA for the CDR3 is TGTGCCAGTAGTATCTTCACATCCAATCAGCCCCAGCATTTT. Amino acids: CASSIFTSNQPQHF.

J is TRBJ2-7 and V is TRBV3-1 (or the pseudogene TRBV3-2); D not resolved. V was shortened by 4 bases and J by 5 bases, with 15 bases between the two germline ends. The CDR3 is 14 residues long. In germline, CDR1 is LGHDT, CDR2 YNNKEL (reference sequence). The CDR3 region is CASSPTVLGHEQYF. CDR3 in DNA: TGTGCCAGCAGCCCTACCGTTTTAGGGCACGAGCAGTACTTC.

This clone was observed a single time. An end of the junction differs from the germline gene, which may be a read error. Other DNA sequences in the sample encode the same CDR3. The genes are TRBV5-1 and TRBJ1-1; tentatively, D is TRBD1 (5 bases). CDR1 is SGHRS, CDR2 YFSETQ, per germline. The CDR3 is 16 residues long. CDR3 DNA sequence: TGTGCCAGCAGCTATTTGGGGGTTGGATCGAACACTGAAGCTTTCTTT. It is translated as CASSYLGVGSNTEAFF.

The DNA for the CDR3 is TGCGCCAGCAGCTCGTGGACTAGCGGGCCCCTGGGCGAGCAGTACTTC. This encodes CASSSWTSGPLGEQYF. V gene TRBV5-1 combines with J gene TRBJ2-7; 11 bases are a match to TRBD2. The V segment lost 3 bases and the J segment 6 bases; nucleotides outside the gene matches: 11. Germline CDR1 SGHRS, CDR2 YFSETQ. CDR3 length: 16 amino acids.

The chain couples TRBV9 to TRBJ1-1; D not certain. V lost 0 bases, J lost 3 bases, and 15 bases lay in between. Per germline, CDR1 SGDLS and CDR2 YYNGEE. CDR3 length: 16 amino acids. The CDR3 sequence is CASSVGPALRHTEAFF. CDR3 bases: TGTGCCAGCAGCGTAGGGCCCGCCCTTAGACACACTGAAGCTTTCTTT.

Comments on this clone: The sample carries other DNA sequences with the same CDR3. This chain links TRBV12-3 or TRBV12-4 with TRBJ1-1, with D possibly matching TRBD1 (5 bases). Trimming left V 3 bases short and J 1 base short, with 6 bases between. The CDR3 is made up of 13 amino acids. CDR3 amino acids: CASSLGRNTEAFF. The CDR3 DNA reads TGTGCCAGCAGTTTGGGGCGGAACACTGAAGCTTTCTTT.

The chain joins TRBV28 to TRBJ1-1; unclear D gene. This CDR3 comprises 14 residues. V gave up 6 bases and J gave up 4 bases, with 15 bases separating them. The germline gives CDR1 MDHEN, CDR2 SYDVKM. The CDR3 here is CASSPGRVRTEAFF. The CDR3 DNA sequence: TGTGCCAGCAGCCCCGGGCGGGTTCGCACTGAAGCTTTCTTT. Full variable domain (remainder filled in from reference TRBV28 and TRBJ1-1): DVKVTQSSRYLVKRTGEKVFLECVQDMDHENMFWYRQDPGLGLRLIYFSYDVKMKEKGDIPEGYSVSREKKERFSLILESASTNQTSMYLCASSPGRVRTEAFFGQGTRLTVV.

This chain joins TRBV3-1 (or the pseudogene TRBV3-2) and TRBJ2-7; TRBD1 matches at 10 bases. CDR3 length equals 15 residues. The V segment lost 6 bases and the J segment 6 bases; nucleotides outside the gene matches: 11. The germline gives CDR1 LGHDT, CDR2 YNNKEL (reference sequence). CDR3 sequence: CASSTPGQGSSEQYF. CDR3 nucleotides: TGTGCCAGCAGTACTCCGGGACAGGGGTCTTCCGAGCAGTACTTC.

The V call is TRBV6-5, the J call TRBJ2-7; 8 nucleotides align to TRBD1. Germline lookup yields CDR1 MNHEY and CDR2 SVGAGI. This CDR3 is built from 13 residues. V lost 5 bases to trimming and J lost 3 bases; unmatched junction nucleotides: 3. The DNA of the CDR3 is TGTGCCAGCAGTCCAACAGGGGGCTACGAGCAGTACTTC. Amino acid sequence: CASSPTGGYEQYF.

Here the CDR3 reads CASSELGDYNEQFF. The CDR3, as DNA: TGTGCCAGCAGTGAATTGGGGGACTACAATGAGCAGTTCTTC. The chain recombines TRBV6-1 with TRBJ2-1, with D perhaps being TRBD1 or TRBD2 (5 bases each). The CDR3 has 14 residues. V shed 2 bases and J shed 3 bases, with 8 bases lying between them. Germline loops: CDR1 MNHNS, CDR2 SASEGT.

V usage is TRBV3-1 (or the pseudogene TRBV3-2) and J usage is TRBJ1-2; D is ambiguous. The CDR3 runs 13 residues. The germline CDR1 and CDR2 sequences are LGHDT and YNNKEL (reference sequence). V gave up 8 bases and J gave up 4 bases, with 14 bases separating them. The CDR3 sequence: CASRPEWGYGYTF. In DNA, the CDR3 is TGTGCCAGCCGTCCAGAGTGGGGCTATGGCTACACCTTC.

The CDR3 sequence is CASSPGNYGYTF. CDR3 in DNA: TGTGCCAGCAGTCCCGGTAACTATGGCTACACCTTC. The chain couples TRBV28 to TRBJ1-2, with D unclear. V was shortened by 5 bases and J by 1 base, with 5 bases between the two germline ends. The CDR3 has 12 residues. Germline CDR1 MDHEN, CDR2 SYDVKM.

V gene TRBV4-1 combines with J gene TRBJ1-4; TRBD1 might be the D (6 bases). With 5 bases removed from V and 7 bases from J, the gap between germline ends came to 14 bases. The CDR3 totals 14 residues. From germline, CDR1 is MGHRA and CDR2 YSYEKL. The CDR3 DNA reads TGCGCCAGCAGCAGAGGGGGGCTTGGTGAAAAACTGTTTTTT. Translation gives CASSRGGLGEKLFF.

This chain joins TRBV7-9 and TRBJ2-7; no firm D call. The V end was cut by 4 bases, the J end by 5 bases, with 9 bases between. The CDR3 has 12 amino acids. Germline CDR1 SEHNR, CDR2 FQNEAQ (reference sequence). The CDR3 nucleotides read TGTGCCAGCAGCTCCCTGGGGAACGAGCAGTACTTC. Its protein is CASSSLGNEQYF.

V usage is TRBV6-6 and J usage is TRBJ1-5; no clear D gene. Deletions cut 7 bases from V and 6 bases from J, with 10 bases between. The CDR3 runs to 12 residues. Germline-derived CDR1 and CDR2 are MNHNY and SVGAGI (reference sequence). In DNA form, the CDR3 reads TGTGCCAGCACCCCCGAGGGTCAGCCCCAGCATTTT. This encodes CASTPEGQPQHF.

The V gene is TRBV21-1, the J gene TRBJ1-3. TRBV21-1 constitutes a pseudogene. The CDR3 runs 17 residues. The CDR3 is CASVREGMARCGNTIYF. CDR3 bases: TGTGCCAGCGTTCGGGAGGGGATGGCTAGGTGTGGAAACACCATATATTTT.

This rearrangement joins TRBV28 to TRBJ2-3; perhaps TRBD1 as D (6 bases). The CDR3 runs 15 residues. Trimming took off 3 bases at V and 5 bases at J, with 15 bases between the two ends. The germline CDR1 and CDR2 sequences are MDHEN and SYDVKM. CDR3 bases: TGTGCCAGCAGTTTGGTCGACAGGATGAGAGATACGCAGTATTTT. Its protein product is CASSLVDRMRDTQYF.

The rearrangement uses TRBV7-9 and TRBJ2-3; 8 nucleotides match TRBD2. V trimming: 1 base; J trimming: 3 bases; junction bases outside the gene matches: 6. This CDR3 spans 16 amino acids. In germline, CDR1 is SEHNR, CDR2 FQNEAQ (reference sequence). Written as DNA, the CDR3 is TGTGCCAGCAGCTTAGTCCGGGGGGGCCGGACAGATACGCAGTATTTT. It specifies CASSLVRGGRTDTQYF.

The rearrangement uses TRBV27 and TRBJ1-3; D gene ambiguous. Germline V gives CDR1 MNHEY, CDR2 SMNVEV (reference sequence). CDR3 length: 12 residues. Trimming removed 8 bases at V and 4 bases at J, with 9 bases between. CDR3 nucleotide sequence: TGTGCCAGCGGCGCGAGGGGAAACACCATATATTTT. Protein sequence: CASGARGNTIYF.

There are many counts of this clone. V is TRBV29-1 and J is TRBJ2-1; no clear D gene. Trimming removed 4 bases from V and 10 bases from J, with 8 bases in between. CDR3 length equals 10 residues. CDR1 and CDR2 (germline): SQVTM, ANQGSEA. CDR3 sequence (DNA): TGCAGCGTTGGGTCTCCGGAGCAGTTCTTC. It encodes CSVGSPEQFF.